The text below deals with one T cell receptor beta chain. This clone's antigen is unknown. Base qualities are not recorded, but no much larger clone differs from it by a single base. TCRbeta CDR3 regions were amplified from genomic DNA using the immunoSEQ Assay, a bias-controlled multiplex PCR. Concerning the study's data processing: The number of nucleated cells in each sample was estimated from the amplification of reference gene primers within the assay. To quantify the absolute abundance of each unique TCRbeta CDR3 rearrangement, sequence reads were collapsed and filtered. For each sample, productive Simpson clonality was calculated by taking the square root of Simpson's diversity index across productive rearrangements. TCRdb provides this immuneACCESS table in a form limited to in-frame rearrangements. Some clones are lacking; in checked studies, under half of them reflect an unresolved V gene, and why the rest are absent is not known. Clone size and V and J calls were adopted from that table, with D and trimming inferred from the DNA. Here the sample has under 300,000 clones; 80% to 85% occur a single time. The ten largest clonotypes hold around 11% of the sample.

This sample was taken from a study of blood T cell repertoires in COVID-19 (dated by TCRdb to between 2020 and 2021). For context, the study as a whole: Samples from collaborators originated in the United States, Italy and Spain and spanned both the acute and convalescent phases of COVID-19. Samples were obtained from the ongoing ImmuneRACE study (first 160 participants) and from about 1,300 subjects provided by 6 global collaborators. The dataset comprised deeply sampled blood TCRbeta repertoires from subjects exposed to, actively infected with, or recovered from COVID-19. The material from the prospective study consisted of cDNA or gDNA derived from T cells, B-cell-depleted T cells, or PBMCs. Where HLA class I and class II types were available, the types were taken from metadata supplied by the sample provider, not from assay-based typing. A freely available public database, intended as a resource for researchers studying the immune response to SARS-CoV-2, is where the repertoires were released. A de-identified subject ID, COVID-19 status, age in years and sex were almost always included in the sample metadata.

Results and caveats for the whole study, not just this receptor: How much clinical and demographic metadata was included differed by source and by participant, and the metadata was provided uncurated.

Counted from cysteine to phenylalanine, this CDR3 has 13 amino acids. Of the read, only the CDR3 DNA is kept; its 39 bases are in frame from base 1. V and J lose 5 bases and 2 bases, and a span of 8 bases separates them. The CDR1 and CDR2 encoded by the germline V gene are KGHSH and LQKENI. Each collaborating institution followed its own protocols to collect whole blood in K2EDTA tubes. For TCRbeta analysis, collaborators shipped samples in one of three forms: frozen whole blood, isolated PBMCs, or DNA extracted from either of those sample types. Sample: peripheral blood. This receptor was identified in an older woman with active or convalescent COVID-19. The V gene is TRBV18 and the J gene is TRBJ2-3; TRBD2 might be the D gene, on 6 matching bases. The DNA reads as follows: TGTGCCAGCTCAGGGCGGGACACAGATACGCAGTATTTT. Its product reads: CASSGRDTDTQYF.